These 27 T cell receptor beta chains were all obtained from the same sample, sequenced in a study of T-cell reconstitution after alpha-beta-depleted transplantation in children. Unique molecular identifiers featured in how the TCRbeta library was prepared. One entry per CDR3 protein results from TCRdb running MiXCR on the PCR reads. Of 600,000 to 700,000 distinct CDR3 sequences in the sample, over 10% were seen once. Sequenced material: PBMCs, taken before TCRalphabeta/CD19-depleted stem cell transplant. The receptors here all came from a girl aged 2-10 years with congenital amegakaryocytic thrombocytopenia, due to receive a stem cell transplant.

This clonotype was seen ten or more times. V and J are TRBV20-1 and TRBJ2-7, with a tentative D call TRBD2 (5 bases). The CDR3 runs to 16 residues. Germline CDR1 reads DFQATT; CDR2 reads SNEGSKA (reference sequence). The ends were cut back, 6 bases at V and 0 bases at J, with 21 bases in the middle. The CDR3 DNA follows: TGCAGTGCCAACCACGATACTAGTCTCCCCTCCTACGAGCAGTACTTC. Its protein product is CSANHDTSLPSYEQYF.

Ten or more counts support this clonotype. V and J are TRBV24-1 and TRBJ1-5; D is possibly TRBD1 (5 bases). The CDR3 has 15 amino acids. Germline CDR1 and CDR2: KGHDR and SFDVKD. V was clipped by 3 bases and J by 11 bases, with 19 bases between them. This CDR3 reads CATSDPERGSLAQHF. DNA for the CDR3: TGTGCCACCAGTGATCCTGAAAGGGGATCTCTAGCCCAGCATTTT.

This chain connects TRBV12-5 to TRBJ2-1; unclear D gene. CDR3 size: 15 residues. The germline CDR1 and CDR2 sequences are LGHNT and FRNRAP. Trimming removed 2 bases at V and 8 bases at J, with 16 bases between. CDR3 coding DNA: TGTGCTAGTGGTTTGTCGGGCTACGCAAATCATGAGCAGTTCTTC. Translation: CASGLSGYANHEQFF.

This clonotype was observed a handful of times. As DNA, the CDR3 is TGTGCCAGCAGCATCGGACAGGGAAACACTGAAGCTTTCTTT. The encoded protein is CASSIGQGNTEAFF. The chain recombines TRBV7-9 with TRBJ1-1; 8 bases are a match to TRBD1. Germline assignment: CDR1 SEHNR and CDR2 FQNEAQ (reference sequence). The CDR3 runs to 14 residues. The V gene end was trimmed by 5 bases and the J gene end by 2 bases; junction bases not matched to a gene: 4.

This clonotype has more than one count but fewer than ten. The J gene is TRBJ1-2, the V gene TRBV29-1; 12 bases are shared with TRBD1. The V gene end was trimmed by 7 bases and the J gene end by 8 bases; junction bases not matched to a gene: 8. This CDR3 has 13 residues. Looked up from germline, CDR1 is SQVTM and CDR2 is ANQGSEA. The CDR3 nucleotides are TGCAGCGCACTAGGGACAGGGGGCGAGGGCTACACCTTC. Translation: CSALGTGGEGYTF.

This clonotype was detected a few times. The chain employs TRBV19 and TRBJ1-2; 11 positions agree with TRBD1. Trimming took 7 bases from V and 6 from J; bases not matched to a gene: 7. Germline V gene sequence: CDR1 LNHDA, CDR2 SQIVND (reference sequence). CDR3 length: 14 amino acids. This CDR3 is CASTAGTGGDGYTF. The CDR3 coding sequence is TGTGCCAGTACCGCCGGGACAGGGGGGGATGGCTACACCTTC.

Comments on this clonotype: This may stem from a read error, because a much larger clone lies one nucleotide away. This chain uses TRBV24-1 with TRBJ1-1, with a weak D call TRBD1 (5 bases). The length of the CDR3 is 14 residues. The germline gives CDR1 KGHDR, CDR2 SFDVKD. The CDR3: CPTSDSTGNTEAFF. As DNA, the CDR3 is TGTCCCACCAGTGATTCAACAGGTAACACTGAAGCTTTCTTT.

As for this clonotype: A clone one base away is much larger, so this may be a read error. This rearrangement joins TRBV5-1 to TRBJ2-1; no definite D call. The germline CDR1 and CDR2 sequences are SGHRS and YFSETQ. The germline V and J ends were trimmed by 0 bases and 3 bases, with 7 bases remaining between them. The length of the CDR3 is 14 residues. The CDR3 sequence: CASSLVENYNEQFF. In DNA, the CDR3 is TGCGCCAGCAGCTTGGTGGAGAACTACAATGAGCAGTTCTTC.

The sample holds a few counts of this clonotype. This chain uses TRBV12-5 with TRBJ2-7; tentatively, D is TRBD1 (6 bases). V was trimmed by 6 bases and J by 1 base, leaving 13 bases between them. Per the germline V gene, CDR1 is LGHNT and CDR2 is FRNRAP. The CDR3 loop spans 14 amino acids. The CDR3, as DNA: TGTGCTAGTGGAGATAACAGGGTTTCCTACGAGCAGTACTTC. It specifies CASGDNRVSYEQYF. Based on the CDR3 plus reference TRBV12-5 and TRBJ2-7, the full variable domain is DARVTQTPRHKVTEMGQEVTMRCQPILGHNTVFWYRQTMMQGLELLAYFRNRAPLDDSGMPKDRFSAEMPDATLATLKIQPSEPRDSAVYFCASGDNRVSYEQYFGPGTRLTVT.

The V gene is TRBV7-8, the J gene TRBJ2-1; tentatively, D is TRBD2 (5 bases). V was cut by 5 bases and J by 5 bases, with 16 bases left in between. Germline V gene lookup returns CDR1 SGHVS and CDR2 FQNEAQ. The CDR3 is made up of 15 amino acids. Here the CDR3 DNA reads TGTGCCAGCAGCCCAGGACTCGTGCTGAACAATGAGCAGTTCTTC. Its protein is CASSPGLVLNNEQFF.

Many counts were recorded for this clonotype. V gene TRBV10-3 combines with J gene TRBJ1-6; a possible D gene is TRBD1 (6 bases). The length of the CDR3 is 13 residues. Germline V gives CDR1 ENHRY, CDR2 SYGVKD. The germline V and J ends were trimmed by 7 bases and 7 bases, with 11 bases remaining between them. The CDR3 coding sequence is TGTGCCATCAAGGGGGAAGGGAATTCACCCCTCCACTTT. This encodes CAIKGEGNSPLHF.

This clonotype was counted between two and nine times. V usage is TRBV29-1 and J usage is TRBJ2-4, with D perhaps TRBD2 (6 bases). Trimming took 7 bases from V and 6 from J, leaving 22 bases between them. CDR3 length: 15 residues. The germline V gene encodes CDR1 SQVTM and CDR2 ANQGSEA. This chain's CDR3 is CSAWGVSGVGNIQYF. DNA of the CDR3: TGCAGCGCCTGGGGGGTCTCGGGAGTGGGAAACATTCAGTACTTC.

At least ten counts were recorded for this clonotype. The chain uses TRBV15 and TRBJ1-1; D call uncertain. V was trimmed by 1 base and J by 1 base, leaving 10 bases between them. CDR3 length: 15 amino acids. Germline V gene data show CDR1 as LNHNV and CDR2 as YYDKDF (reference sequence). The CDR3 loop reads CATSRGTDTNTEAFF. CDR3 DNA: TGTGCCACCAGCAGAGGGACGGATACGAACACTGAAGCTTTCTTT. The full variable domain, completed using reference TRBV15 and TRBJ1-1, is DAMVIQNPRYQVTQFGKPVTLSCSQTLNHNVMYWYQQKSSQAPKLLFHYYDKDFNNEADTPDNFQSRRPNTSFCFLDIRSPGLGDTAMYLCATSRGTDTNTEAFFGQGTRLTVV.

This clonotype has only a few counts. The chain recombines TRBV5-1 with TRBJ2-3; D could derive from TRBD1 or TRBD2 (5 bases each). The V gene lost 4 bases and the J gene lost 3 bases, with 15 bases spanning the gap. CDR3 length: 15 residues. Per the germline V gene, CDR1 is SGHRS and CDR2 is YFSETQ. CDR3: CASSVSGSSTDTQYF. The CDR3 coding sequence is TGCGCCAGCAGCGTATCAGGGAGTAGTACAGATACGCAGTATTTT. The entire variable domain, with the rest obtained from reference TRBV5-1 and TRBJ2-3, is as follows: KAGVTQTPRYLIKTRGQQVTLSCSPISGHRSVSWYQQTPGQGLQFLFEYFSETQRNKGNFPGRFSGRQFSNSRSEMNVSTLELGDSALYLCASSVSGSSTDTQYFGPGTRLTVL.

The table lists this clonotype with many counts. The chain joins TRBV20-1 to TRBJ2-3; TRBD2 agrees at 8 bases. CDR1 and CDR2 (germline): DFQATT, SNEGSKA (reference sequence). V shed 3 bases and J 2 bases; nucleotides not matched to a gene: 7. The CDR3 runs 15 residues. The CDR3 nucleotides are TGCAGTGCTAGCCCCCCGGGAGGGGTCACAGATACGCAGTATTTT. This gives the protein CSASPPGGVTDTQYF.

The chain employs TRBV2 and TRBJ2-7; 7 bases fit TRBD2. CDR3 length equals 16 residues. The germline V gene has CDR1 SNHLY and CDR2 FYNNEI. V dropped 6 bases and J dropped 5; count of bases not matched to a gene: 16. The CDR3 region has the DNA TGTGCCAGCAGGGAATTCGCGGGAGAATTTGTCGACGAGCAGTACTTC. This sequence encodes CASREFAGEFVDEQYF.

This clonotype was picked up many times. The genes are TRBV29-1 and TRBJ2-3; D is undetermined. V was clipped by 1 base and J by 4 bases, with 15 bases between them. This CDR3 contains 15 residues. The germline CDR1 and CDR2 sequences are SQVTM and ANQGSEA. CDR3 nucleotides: TGCAGCGTTGAAGGAACACTACCGAGAGCAGATACGCAGTATTTT. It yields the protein CSVEGTLPRADTQYF.

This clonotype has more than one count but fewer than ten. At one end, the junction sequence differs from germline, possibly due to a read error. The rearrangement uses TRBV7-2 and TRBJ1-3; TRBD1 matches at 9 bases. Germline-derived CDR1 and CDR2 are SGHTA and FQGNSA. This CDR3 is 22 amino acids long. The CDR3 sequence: CASSWFPTGTGRSRPSRNTIYF. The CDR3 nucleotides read TGTGCCAGCAGCTGGTTCCCTACTGGGACAGGGAGGTCCAGGCCCTCTAGAAACACCATATATTTT.

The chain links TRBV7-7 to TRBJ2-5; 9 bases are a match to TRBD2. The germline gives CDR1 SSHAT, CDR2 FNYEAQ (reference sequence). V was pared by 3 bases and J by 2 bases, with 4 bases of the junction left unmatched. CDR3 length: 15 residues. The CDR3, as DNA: TGTGCCAGCAGCTTGCAAGCGGGAGGACAAGAGACCCAGTACTTC. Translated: CASSLQAGGQETQYF. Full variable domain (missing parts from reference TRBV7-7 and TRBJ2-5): GAGVSQSPRYKVTKRGQDVTLRCDPISSHATLYWYQQALGQGPEFLTYFNYEAQPDKSGLPSDRFSAERPEGSISTLTIQRTEQRDSAMYRCASSLQAGGQETQYFGPGTRLLVL.

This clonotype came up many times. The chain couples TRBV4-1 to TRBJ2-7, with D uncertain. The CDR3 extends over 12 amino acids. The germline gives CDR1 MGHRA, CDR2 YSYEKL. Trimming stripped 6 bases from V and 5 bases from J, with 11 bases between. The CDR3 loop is CASSEADDEQYF. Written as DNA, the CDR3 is TGCGCCAGCAGTGAAGCTGACGACGAGCAGTACTTC.

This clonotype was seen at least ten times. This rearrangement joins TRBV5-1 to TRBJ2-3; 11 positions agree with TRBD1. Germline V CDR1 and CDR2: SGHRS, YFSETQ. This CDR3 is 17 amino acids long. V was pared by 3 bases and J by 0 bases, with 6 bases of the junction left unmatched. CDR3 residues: CASSSRTGGLSTDTQYF. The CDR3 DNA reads TGCGCCAGCAGCTCGAGGACAGGGGGCTTGAGCACAGATACGCAGTATTTT.

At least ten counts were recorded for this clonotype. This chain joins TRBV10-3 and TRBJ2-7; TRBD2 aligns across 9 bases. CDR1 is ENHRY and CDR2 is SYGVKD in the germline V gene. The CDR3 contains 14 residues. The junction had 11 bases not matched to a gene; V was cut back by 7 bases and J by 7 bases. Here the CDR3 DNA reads TGTGCCATCAAGGGCTCTGCGGGAGGGAGAGAGCAGTACTTC. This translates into CAIKGSAGGREQYF.

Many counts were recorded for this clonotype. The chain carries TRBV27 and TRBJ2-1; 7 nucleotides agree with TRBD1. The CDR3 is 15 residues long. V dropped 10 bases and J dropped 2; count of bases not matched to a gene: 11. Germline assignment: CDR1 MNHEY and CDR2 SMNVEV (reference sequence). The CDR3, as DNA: TGTGCCACAAAACAGGGGTTTGAGCCCTACAATGAGCAGTTCTTC. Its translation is CATKQGFEPYNEQFF.

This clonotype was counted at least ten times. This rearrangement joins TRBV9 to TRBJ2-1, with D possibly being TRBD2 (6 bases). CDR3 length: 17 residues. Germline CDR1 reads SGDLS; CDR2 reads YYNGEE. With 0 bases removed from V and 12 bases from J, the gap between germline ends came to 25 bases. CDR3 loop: CASSVATGVVGSLRQFF. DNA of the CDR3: TGTGCCAGCAGCGTAGCTACGGGGGTTGTCGGGAGTTTGAGGCAGTTCTTC.

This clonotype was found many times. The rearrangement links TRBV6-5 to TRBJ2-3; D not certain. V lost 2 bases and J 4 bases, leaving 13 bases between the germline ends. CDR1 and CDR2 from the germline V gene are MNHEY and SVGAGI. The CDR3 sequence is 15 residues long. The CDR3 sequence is CASSYPLTRSDTQYF. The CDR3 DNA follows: TGTGCCAGCAGTTACCCCTTGACCAGATCAGATACGCAGTATTTT.

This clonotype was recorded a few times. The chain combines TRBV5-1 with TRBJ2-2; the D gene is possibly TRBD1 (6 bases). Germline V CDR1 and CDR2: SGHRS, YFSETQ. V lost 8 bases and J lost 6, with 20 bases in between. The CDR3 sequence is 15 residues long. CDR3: CASKGTTAPSGELFF. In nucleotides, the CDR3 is TGCGCCAGTAAAGGGACAACGGCACCCTCCGGGGAGCTGTTTTTT.

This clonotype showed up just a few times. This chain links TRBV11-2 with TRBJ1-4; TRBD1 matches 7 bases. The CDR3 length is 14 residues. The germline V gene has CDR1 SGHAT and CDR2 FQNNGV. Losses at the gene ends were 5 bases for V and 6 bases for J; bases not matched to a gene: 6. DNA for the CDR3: TGTGCCAGCAGCCAAACAGGGGTTGATGAAAAACTGTTTTTT. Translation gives CASSQTGVDEKLFF.